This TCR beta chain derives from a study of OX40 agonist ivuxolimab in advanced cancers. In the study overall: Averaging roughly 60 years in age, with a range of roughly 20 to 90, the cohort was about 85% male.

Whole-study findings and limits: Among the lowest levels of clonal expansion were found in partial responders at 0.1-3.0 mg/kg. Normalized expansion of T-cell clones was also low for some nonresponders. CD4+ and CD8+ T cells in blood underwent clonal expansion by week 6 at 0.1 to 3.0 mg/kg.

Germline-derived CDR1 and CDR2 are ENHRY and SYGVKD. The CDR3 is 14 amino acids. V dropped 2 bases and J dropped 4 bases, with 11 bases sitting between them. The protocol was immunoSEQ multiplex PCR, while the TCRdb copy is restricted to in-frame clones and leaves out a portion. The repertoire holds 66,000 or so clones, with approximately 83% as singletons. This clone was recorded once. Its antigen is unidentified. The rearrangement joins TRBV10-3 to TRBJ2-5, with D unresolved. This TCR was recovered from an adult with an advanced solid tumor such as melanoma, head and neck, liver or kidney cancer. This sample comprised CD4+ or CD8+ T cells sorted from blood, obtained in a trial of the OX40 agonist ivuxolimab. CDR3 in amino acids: CAISEGQSVETQYF. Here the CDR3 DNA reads TGTGCCATCAGTGAGGGGCAGAGTGTAGAGACCCAGTACTTC.